The 13 T cell receptor beta chains below were found in one sample sequenced in a study of blood T cell repertoires in COVID-19. Clones were read by immunoSEQ multiplex PCR, and TCRdb kept only the in-frame ones, dropping some. The table shows 310,000 or so clones, with around 87% occurring only once. Sequencing was done on a sample of peripheral blood. These receptors came from a man in his sixties or seventies with acute or convalescent COVID-19.

The V call is TRBV5-1, the J call TRBJ2-1; 7 bases align to TRBD2. CDR1 is SGHRS, CDR2 YFSETQ, per germline. Trimming took 1 base from V and 8 from J; bases not matched to a gene: 9. The CDR3 extends over 15 amino acids. The CDR3 DNA reads TGCGCCAGCAGCTTGTTGGGGGGGAATGATCATGAGCAGTTCTTC. Protein: CASSLLGGNDHEQFF.

The rearrangement uses TRBV5-1 and TRBJ2-5; D is unresolved. The V gene's germline CDR1 is SGHRS and CDR2 YFSETQ. This CDR3 is built from 14 residues. Trimming took off 1 base at V and 5 bases at J, with 12 bases between the two ends. The CDR3: CASSLFSYLETQYF. The CDR3 bases are TGCGCCAGCAGCTTGTTCTCCTACCTTGAGACCCAGTACTTC.

On this clone itself: Other DNA sequences in this sample translate to the same CDR3. The CDR3 here is CASSPGLASYNEQFF. CDR3 DNA: TGTGCCAGCTCACCGGGACTAGCTTCCTACAATGAGCAGTTCTTC. The V call is TRBV18, the J call TRBJ2-1; 9 bases fit TRBD2. J gave up 1 base and V 3 bases, and 1 base lay outside the gene matches. This CDR3 has 15 amino acids. The germline gives CDR1 KGHSH, CDR2 LQKENI.

The chain carries TRBV19 and TRBJ2-2; 7 nucleotides line up with TRBD2. J lost 5 bases, V lost 6 bases, and 6 bases had no gene match. CDR1 and CDR2 from the germline V gene are LNHDA and SQIVND (reference sequence). The CDR3 consists of 14 residues. As DNA, the CDR3 is TGTGCCAGTAGCCGTGCGGGGGTTACCGGGGAGCTGTTTTTT. Translating gives CASSRAGVTGELFF.

The chain has TRBV5-4 and TRBJ1-1; the D gene is possibly TRBD1 (5 bases). Trimming removed 2 bases from V and 4 bases from J, with 12 bases in between. The germline gives CDR1 SGHNT, CDR2 YYREEE (reference sequence). The CDR3 runs to 14 residues. In nucleotides, the CDR3 is TGTGCCAGCAGCTTTGATCAGGGAGGCACTGAAGCTTTCTTT. Translated, it gives CASSFDQGGTEAFF.

CDR3 DNA sequence: TGTGCCAGCAGCCGTTTTGGCTACACCTTC. Its translation is CASSRFGYTF. V is TRBV28 and J is TRBJ1-2; D ambiguous. The CDR3 runs to 10 residues. V shed 6 bases and J shed 7 bases, with 6 bases lying between them. The germline V gene has CDR1 MDHEN and CDR2 SYDVKM.

This clone was observed once. The CDR3 DNA follows: TGTGCCACCAGTGAAGCGGGCTATAATTCACCCCTCCACTTT. This codes for CATSEAGYNSPLHF. J is TRBJ1-6 and V is TRBV24-1; unclear D gene. Between the trimmed V and J ends, which lost 4 bases and 3 bases, there was a span of 6 bases. Germline-derived CDR1 and CDR2 are KGHDR and SFDVKD. This CDR3 contains 14 residues.

This rearrangement joins TRBV7-2 to TRBJ2-5; D might be TRBD1 (6 bases). V was trimmed by 0 bases and J by 5 bases, leaving 13 bases between them. The CDR3 extends over 15 amino acids. The germline CDR1 and CDR2 sequences are SGHTA and FQGNSA. CDR3 nucleotides: TGTGCCAGCAGCTTAGCGGGCAGGGGTAGCGAGACCCAGTACTTC. Encoded protein: CASSLAGRGSETQYF.

The chain has TRBV3-1 (or the pseudogene TRBV3-2) and TRBJ1-5; D uncertain. Between the trimmed V and J ends, which lost 1 base and 4 bases, there was a span of 5 bases. The CDR3 has 13 residues. CDR1 is LGHDT and CDR2 is YNNKEL in the germline V gene (reference sequence). DNA for the CDR3: TGTGCCAGCAGCCAAGGGCCGAATCAGCCCCAGCATTTT. Residues: CASSQGPNQPQHF.

The V and J genes are TRBV6-2 or TRBV6-3 and TRBJ2-1; D perhaps matches TRBD1 (5 bases). CDR1 and CDR2 (germline): MNHEY, SVGEGT. The CDR3 is 14 residues long. Trimming removed 6 bases at V and 3 bases at J, with 12 bases between. The CDR3 DNA sequence: TGTGCCAGCAGCGGACACGGCTACTACAATGAGCAGTTCTTC. Residues: CASSGHGYYNEQFF.

The chain uses TRBV6-1 and TRBJ1-1, with TRBD1 as a possible D gene (5 bases). The CDR3 totals 13 residues. Trimming removed 2 bases from V and 8 bases from J, with 12 bases in between. CDR1 is MNHNS, CDR2 SASEGT, per germline. CDR3 protein: CASSESKDREAFF. The CDR3, as DNA: TGTGCCAGCAGTGAATCCAAAGACAGAGAAGCTTTCTTT.

The J gene is TRBJ2-2, the V gene TRBV7-9; possible D gene TRBD2, 5 bases. With 1 base removed from V and 4 bases from J, the gap between germline ends came to 10 bases. Germline loops: CDR1 SEHNR, CDR2 FQNEAQ (reference sequence). CDR3 length equals 15 residues. CDR3 residues: CASSLVSGLTGELFF. The CDR3 DNA sequence: TGTGCCAGCAGCTTAGTGTCAGGACTCACCGGGGAGCTGTTTTTT.

The chain is built from TRBV6-5 and TRBJ1-2; D is unclear. Germline V gene sequence: CDR1 MNHEY, CDR2 SVGAGI. Trimming left V 2 bases short and J 3 bases short, with 7 bases between. The CDR3 contains 13 residues. The CDR3 bases are TGTGCCAGCAGTTACGGCATGTACTATGGCTACACCTTC. It specifies CASSYGMYYGYTF.